This T cell receptor beta chain was captured in a study of cytotoxic CD8 clonotypes in ibrutinib-treated CLL. CDR1 and CDR2 (germline): SGDLS, YYNGEE. The CDR3 has 18 amino acids. V shed 0 bases, J shed 1 base, and the junction held 6 bases outside the gene matches. T cells were sequenced at a targeted depth of 1 in 200,000 to 1 in 1 million. Assay: immunoSEQ multiplex PCR; the TCRdb copy retains only in-frame clones and omits some. The sample lists a few hundred thousand clones; 70% were seen once. Sequences were derived from PBMCs, sampled after 24 months of ibrutinib treatment. The TCR sequence derives from a human donor with chronic lymphocytic leukemia. This chain uses TRBV9 with TRBJ2-5; 13 nucleotides line up with TRBD2. DNA for the CDR3: TGTGCCAGCAGCGTAGGCATGGGGACTAGCGGGGCCCAAGAGACCCAGTACTTC. Protein product: CASSVGMGTSGAQETQYF.